This section outlines one TCR beta chain sequence together with its context. The antigen is not known. These data belong to a study of blood T cells in healthy people across ages. Study-level points and caveats: Unsorted PBMCs prevented conclusive naive versus antigen-experienced comparison.

A second about 7 to 12 cycle PCR used barcoded and J-beta primers. TCRdb re-derived calls from the 5' RACE reads in MiXCR, one entry per CDR3 protein. The data contain around 1,000,000 distinct CDR3 sequences, roughly 24% of them seen just once; the ten biggest clones take up about 0.69%. This sample also appeared in a second study, on T cells of mothers and their children.

Sequenced input: blood. The TCR sequence derives from a girl aged 2 to 9 in good health.

CDR3 DNA sequence: TGTGCCAGCGGCTGGGTAGCGGGGGGCCTCTCGGAATTAGAGACCCAGTACTTC. Its translation is CASGWVAGGLSELETQYF. V usage is TRBV7-9 and J usage is TRBJ2-5; 10 bases map to TRBD2. Germline V gene sequence: CDR1 SEHNR, CDR2 FQNEAQ (reference sequence). CDR3 length equals 18 residues. V gave up 8 bases and J gave up 4 bases; unmatched junction bases: 19.